These 28 T cell receptor gamma chains originate from one sample sequenced in a study of Vδ1+ human thymocytes. These receptors' antigens are unknown. Extracted RNA was reverse transcribed into cDNA. The CDR3 regions were amplified by multiplex PCR from V-gene primers to a constant-region primer. TCRdb used CATT to re-call clones from the multiplex PCR reads. The sample holds roughly 30,000 gamma-chain clones; 15% to 25% are singletons and the top ten take 1.8%. Whole-study results and caveats: Thymic TRG and TRD repertoires appeared highly polyclonal.

The source material was Vdelta1+ gamma-delta thymocytes from the thymus. The subset denotes: FACS-sorted CD3+ TCRalphabeta- TCRVdelta1+ TCRVdelta2- thymocytes. Receptors originate from a boy under three years old who had congenital heart surgery.

V usage is TRGV2 and J usage is TRGJ1 or TRGJ2. J gave up 6 bases and V 1 base, and 6 bases lay outside the gene matches. Germline V gene data show CDR1 as EGSNGY and CDR2 as YDSYNSKV. CDR3 size: 13 residues. The CDR3 loop reads CATWDGATYKKLF. In nucleotides, the CDR3 is TGTGCCACCTGGGACGGTGCTACTTATAAGAAACTCTTT.

The gene calls are TRGV2 and TRGJP2. Germline loops: CDR1 EGSNGY, CDR2 YDSYNSKV. Unmatched junction bases numbered 12, after V lost 6 bases and J lost 2 bases. The CDR3 sequence is 16 residues long. The CDR3 loop reads CATWHPAGSSDWIKTF. CDR3 DNA: TGTGCCACCTGGCACCCGGCCGGAAGTAGTGATTGGATCAAGACGTTT.

Concerning this clone: The junction does not match germline at one end; this may be a read error. The chain is built from TRGV3 and TRGJ1 or TRGJ2. Per the germline V gene, CDR1 is VTNTFY and CDR2 is YDVSTARD (reference sequence). The CDR3 spans 14 residues. CDR3 DNA: TGTGCCACCTGGGACAGGGCAGTGAATTATAAGAATCTCTTT. As protein: CATWDRAVNYKNLF.

The J gene is TRGJ1 or TRGJ2, the V gene TRGV4. This CDR3 region has 11 residues. Trimming removed 3 bases from V and 10 bases from J; junction bases left unmatched: 6. Germline CDR1 is EGSTGY and CDR2 is YDSYTSSV. CDR3 region: CATWDYGKKLF. CDR3 DNA: TGTGCCACCTGGGATTACGGGAAGAAACTCTTT.

This clone was detected a few times. A read error may produce the germline difference seen at one junction end. J is TRGJP2 and V is TRGV9. The CDR3 runs to 14 residues. Germline values: CDR1 GITISATS, CDR2 ISYDGTV (reference sequence). The CDR3 spells CALWHYSSDWTKTF. The CDR3 region has the DNA TGTGCCTTGTGGCACTATAGTAGTGATTGGACCAAGACGTTT.

This chain uses TRGV5 with TRGJ1 or TRGJ2. Losses at the gene ends were 5 bases for V and 9 bases for J; bases not matched to a gene: 7. This CDR3 contains 11 residues. Germline CDR1 and CDR2: VINAFY and YDVSNSKD. CDR3 region: CATWGRPKKLF. The DNA for the CDR3 is TGTGCCACCTGGGGCCGGCCTAAGAAACTCTTT.

This clone was seen a single time. At the DNA level, this CDR3 is encoded by other sequences in the same sample as well. The chain combines TRGV9 with TRGJP. Trimming took 1 base from V and 7 from J; bases not matched to a gene: 7. This CDR3 spans 17 amino acids. Germline-derived CDR1 and CDR2 are GITISATS and ISYDGTV (reference sequence). The DNA of the CDR3 is TGTGCCTTGTGGGAGGTCCCTTGGGAGTTGGGCAAAAAAATCAAGGTATTT. Translating gives CALWEVPWELGKKIKVF.

The chain combines TRGV9 with TRGJ1 or TRGJ2. The germline V gene encodes CDR1 GITISATS and CDR2 ISYDGTV (reference sequence). CDR3 length equals 18 residues. V lost 6 bases and J lost 3; bases outside the gene matches: 23. The CDR3 loop is CALWTMGPPLRGYYKKLF. DNA for the CDR3: TGTGCCTTGTGGACGATGGGCCCGCCCTTGAGAGGTTATTATAAGAAACTCTTT.

The chain recombines TRGV9 with TRGJ1 or TRGJ2. From germline, CDR1 is GITISATS and CDR2 ISYDGTV (reference sequence). The J segment lost 0 bases and the V segment lost 3 bases, leaving 5 bases of the junction unmatched. The CDR3 has 14 amino acids. In DNA form, the CDR3 reads TGTGCCTTGTGGGAGACCCAGAATTATTATAAGAAACTCTTT. The encoded protein is CALWETQNYYKKLF.

This clone turned up a few times. The genes are TRGV2 and TRGJ1 or TRGJ2. Germline V gives CDR1 EGSNGY, CDR2 YDSYNSKV. The CDR3 runs 11 residues. V lost 0 bases, J lost 12 bases, and 5 bases stayed unmatched. For the CDR3, the DNA is TGTGCCACCTGGGACGGGCGGTGGAAACTCTTT. Its protein is CATWDGRWKLF.

The chain employs TRGV3 and TRGJP2. CDR3 length: 17 amino acids. V lost 0 bases and J lost 0; bases outside the gene matches: 7. From germline, CDR1 is VTNTFY and CDR2 YDVSTARD (reference sequence). The CDR3 nucleotides are TGTGCCACCTGGGACAGGTTACAATATAGTAGTGATTGGATCAAGACGTTT. Translated: CATWDRLQYSSDWIKTF.

J is TRGJ1 or TRGJ2 and V is TRGV3. This CDR3 has 13 amino acids. Germline trimming cut 6 bases from V and 9 bases from J; bases unmatched to any gene: 14. Germline CDR1 reads VTNTFY; CDR2 reads YDVSTARD (reference sequence). The CDR3 sequence: CATWPGAFCKKLF. The CDR3 bases are TGTGCCACCTGGCCAGGGGCGTTTTGTAAGAAACTCTTT.

A remark on this clone: Germline is not matched at one junction end, which may reflect a read error. This chain connects TRGV3 to TRGJ1 or TRGJ2. Germline loops: CDR1 VTNTFY, CDR2 YDVSTARD (reference sequence). This CDR3 is built from 14 residues. CDR3 region: CTTWDRPTDYKKLF. CDR3 bases: TGTACCACCTGGGACAGGCCCACGGATTATAAGAAACTCTTT.

V gene TRGV3 combines with J gene TRGJ1 or TRGJ2. The V gene's germline CDR1 is VTNTFY and CDR2 YDVSTARD (reference sequence). Trimming cost V 6 bases and J 4 bases; bases outside gene matches: 6. This CDR3 has 12 residues. CDR3 residues: CATWSPYYKKLF. CDR3 nucleotide sequence: TGTGCCACCTGGTCGCCCTATTATAAGAAACTCTTT.

The chain couples TRGV8 to TRGJP2. Germline V lookup: CDR1 VENAVY, CDR2 YDSYNSRV. This CDR3 comprises 13 residues. The V segment lost 4 bases and the J segment 11 bases; nucleotides outside the gene matches: 10. CDR3 bases: TGTGCCACCTGGGACGGGCAAGACTGGATCAAGACGTTT. Protein: CATWDGQDWIKTF.

By frequency in the sample, this clone is medium-sized. The chain recombines TRGV9 with TRGJ1 or TRGJ2. CDR1 GITISATS and CDR2 ISYDGTV come from the germline V gene (reference sequence). The ends lost 4 bases at V and 12 bases at J; junction bases unmatched: 9. The length of the CDR3 is 11 residues. CDR3 residues: CALWDTWGKLF. The DNA of the CDR3 is TGTGCCTTGTGGGACACGTGGGGGAAACTCTTT.

This clone has a handful of counts. This chain uses TRGV9 with TRGJ1 or TRGJ2. CDR1 is GITISATS and CDR2 is ISYDGTV in the germline V gene (reference sequence). The CDR3 has 14 amino acids. Trimming cost V 1 base and J 3 bases; bases outside gene matches: 6. This chain's CDR3 is CALWEVAPYYKKLF. CDR3 sequence (DNA): TGTGCCTTGTGGGAGGTCGCCCCTTATTATAAGAAACTCTTT.

The rearrangement joins TRGV4 to TRGJ1 or TRGJ2. This CDR3 comprises 12 residues. V lost 2 bases to trimming and J lost 6 bases; unmatched junction nucleotides: 4. Germline lookup yields CDR1 EGSTGY and CDR2 YDSYTSSV. The CDR3 spells CATWDDGYKKLF. CDR3 nucleotides: TGTGCCACCTGGGATGACGGTTATAAGAAACTCTTT.

The chain employs TRGV9 and TRGJP1. Germline values: CDR1 GITISATS, CDR2 ISYDGTV (reference sequence). The V segment lost 2 bases and the J segment 2 bases; nucleotides outside the gene matches: 8. The CDR3 totals 16 residues. The DNA for the CDR3 is TGTGCCTTGTGGGAGGGACCATCGACCACTGGTTGGTTCAAGATATTT. Translated, it gives CALWEGPSTTGWFKIF.

The table lists this clone with a few counts. The chain is built from TRGV5 and TRGJ1 or TRGJ2. This CDR3 contains 13 residues. In germline, CDR1 is VINAFY, CDR2 YDVSNSKD. J was trimmed by 7 bases and V by 0 bases; bases with no gene match: 6. CDR3 protein: CATWDRVGYKKLF. The CDR3 DNA reads as TGTGCCACCTGGGACAGGGTGGGGTATAAGAAACTCTTT.

A word on this clone: This specimen includes other DNA sequences encoding the same CDR3. The chain employs TRGV2 and TRGJ1 or TRGJ2. Germline trimming cut 0 bases from V and 4 bases from J; bases unmatched to any gene: 6. Germline V gene data show CDR1 as EGSNGY and CDR2 as YDSYNSKV. CDR3 length equals 14 residues. The CDR3 DNA sequence: TGTGCCACCTGGGACGGGCCGGGATATTATAAGAAACTCTTT. Its protein product is CATWDGPGYYKKLF.

There are a few counts of this clone. The chain combines TRGV4 with TRGJ1 or TRGJ2. The CDR3 is made up of 13 amino acids. The V segment lost 0 bases and the J segment 8 bases; nucleotides outside the gene matches: 7. Germline values: CDR1 EGSTGY, CDR2 YDSYTSSV. The CDR3 spells CATWDGQRDKKLF. CDR3 nucleotides: TGTGCCACCTGGGATGGGCAGCGAGATAAGAAACTCTTT.

This chain connects TRGV2 to TRGJP2. J was trimmed by 6 bases and V by 0 bases; bases with no gene match: 4. The V gene's germline CDR1 is EGSNGY and CDR2 YDSYNSKV. The CDR3 spans 14 residues. The CDR3: CATWDGRRDWIKTF. CDR3 coding DNA: TGTGCCACCTGGGACGGGCGGCGTGATTGGATCAAGACGTTT.

The V call is TRGV9, the J call TRGJ1 or TRGJ2. V dropped 8 bases and J dropped 1; count of bases not matched to a gene: 8. The CDR3 loop spans 13 amino acids. Germline CDR1 and CDR2: GITISATS and ISYDGTV (reference sequence). This chain's CDR3 is CALLGNNYYKKLF. CDR3 DNA: TGTGCCTTGTTGGGAAATAATTATTATAAGAAACTCTTT.

The chain recombines TRGV4 with TRGJ1 or TRGJ2. The CDR3 covers 9 residues. Germline V gene lookup returns CDR1 EGSTGY and CDR2 YDSYTSSV. V lost 4 bases and J lost 11; bases outside the gene matches: 2. The CDR3 spells CATWEEKLF. As DNA, the CDR3 is TGTGCCACCTGGGAGGAGAAACTCTTT.

This clone turned up a few times. The chain joins TRGV5 to TRGJ1 or TRGJ2. The germline gives CDR1 VINAFY, CDR2 YDVSNSKD. With V trimmed by 0 bases and J by 8 bases, 4 bases remained unmatched. CDR3 length: 12 amino acids. For the CDR3, the DNA is TGTGCCACCTGGGACAGGCACCATAAGAAACTCTTT. It encodes CATWDRHHKKLF.

V and J are TRGV2 and TRGJ1 or TRGJ2. J was trimmed by 12 bases and V by 0 bases; bases with no gene match: 14. The CDR3 length is 14 residues. Germline V gene data show CDR1 as EGSNGY and CDR2 as YDSYNSKV. The CDR3 sequence: CATWDGPKVSTKLF. CDR3 nucleotide sequence: TGTGCCACCTGGGACGGGCCAAAGGTCTCTACGAAACTCTTT.

The rearrangement uses TRGV4 and TRGJ1 or TRGJ2. The germline gives CDR1 EGSTGY, CDR2 YDSYTSSV. CDR3 length: 11 amino acids. Unmatched junction bases numbered 5, after V lost 5 bases and J lost 7 bases. The CDR3, as DNA: TGTGCCACCTGGGCACGCTATAAGAAACTCTTT. Its protein product is CATWARYKKLF.